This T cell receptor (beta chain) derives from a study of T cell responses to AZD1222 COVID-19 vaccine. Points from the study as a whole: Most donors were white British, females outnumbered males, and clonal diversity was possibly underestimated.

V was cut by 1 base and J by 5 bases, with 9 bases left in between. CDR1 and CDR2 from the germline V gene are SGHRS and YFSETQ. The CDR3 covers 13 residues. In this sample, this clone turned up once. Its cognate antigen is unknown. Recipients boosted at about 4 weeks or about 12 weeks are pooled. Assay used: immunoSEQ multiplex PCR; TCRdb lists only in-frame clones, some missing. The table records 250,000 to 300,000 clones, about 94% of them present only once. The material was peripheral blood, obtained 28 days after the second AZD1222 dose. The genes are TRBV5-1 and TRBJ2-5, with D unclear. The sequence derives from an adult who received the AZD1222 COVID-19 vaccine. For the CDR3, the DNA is TGCGCCAGCAGCTTGAATCCCGGGGAGACCCAGTACTTC. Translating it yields CASSLNPGETQYF.